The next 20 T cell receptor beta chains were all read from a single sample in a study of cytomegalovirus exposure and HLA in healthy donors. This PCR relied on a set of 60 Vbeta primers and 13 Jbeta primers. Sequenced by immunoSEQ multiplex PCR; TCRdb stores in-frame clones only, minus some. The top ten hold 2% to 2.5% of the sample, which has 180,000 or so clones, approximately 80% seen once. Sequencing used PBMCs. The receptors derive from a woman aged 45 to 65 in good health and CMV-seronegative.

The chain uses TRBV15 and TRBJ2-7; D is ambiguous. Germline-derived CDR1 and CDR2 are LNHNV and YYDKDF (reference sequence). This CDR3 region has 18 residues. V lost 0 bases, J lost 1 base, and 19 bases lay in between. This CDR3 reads CATSRDFGSKAGSYEQYF. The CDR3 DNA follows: TGTGCCACCAGCAGAGATTTTGGCTCGAAGGCAGGATCCTACGAGCAGTACTTC.

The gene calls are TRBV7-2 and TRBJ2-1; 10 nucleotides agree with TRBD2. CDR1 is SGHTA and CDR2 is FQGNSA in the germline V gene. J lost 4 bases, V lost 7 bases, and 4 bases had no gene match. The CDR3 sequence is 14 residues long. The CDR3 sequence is CASKGLAAYNEQFF. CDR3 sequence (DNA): TGTGCCAGCAAAGGACTAGCGGCATACAATGAGCAGTTCTTC.

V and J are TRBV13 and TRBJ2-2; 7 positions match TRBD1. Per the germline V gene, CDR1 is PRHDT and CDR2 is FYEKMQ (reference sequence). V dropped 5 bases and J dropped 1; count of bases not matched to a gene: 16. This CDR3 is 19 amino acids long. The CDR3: CASSRELFSGTENTGELFF. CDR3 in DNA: TGTGCCAGCAGCCGCGAACTCTTTTCCGGGACAGAGAACACCGGGGAGCTGTTTTTT.

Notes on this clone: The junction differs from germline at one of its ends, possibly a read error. CDR3 sequence: CSSSPTGAGNTIYF. The CDR3 bases are TGTTCCAGCAGCCCGACAGGGGCCGGAAACACCATATATTTT. The chain combines TRBV7-9 with TRBJ1-3, with TRBD1 matching over 8 bases. Looked up from germline, CDR1 is SEHNR and CDR2 is FQNEAQ (reference sequence). The CDR3 totals 14 residues.

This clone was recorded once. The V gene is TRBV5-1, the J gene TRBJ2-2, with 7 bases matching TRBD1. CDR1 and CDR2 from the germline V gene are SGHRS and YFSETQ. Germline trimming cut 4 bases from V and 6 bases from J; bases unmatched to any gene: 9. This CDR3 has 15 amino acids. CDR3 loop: CASSLDRVGAGELFF. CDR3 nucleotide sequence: TGCGCCAGCAGCCTAGACAGGGTAGGGGCCGGGGAGCTGTTTTTT.

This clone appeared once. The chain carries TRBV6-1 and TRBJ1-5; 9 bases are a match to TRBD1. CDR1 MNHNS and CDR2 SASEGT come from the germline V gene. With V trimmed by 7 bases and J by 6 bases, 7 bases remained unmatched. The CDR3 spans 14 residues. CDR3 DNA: TGTGCCAGCAAGCCGGGACAGGGAGGTCAGCCCCAGCATTTT. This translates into CASKPGQGGQPQHF.

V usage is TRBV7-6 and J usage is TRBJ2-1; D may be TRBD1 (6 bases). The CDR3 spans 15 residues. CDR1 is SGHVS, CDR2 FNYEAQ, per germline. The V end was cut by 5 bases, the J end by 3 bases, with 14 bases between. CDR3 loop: CASSPPGQHYNEQFF. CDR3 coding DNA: TGTGCCAGCAGCCCGCCTGGACAGCACTACAATGAGCAGTTCTTC.

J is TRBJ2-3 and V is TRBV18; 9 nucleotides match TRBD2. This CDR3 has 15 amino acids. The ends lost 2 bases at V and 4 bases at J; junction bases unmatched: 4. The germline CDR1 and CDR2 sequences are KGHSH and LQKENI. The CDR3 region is CASSPLREGSDTQYF. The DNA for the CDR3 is TGTGCCAGCTCACCATTGCGGGAGGGTTCAGATACGCAGTATTTT.

Written as DNA, the CDR3 is TGTGCCAGCAGCTCCCCGGGACTAGCCTTCGAGCAGTACTTC. Its translation is CASSSPGLAFEQYF. This chain links TRBV7-8 with TRBJ2-7; 9 nucleotides agree with TRBD2. The CDR3 runs to 14 residues. Germline values: CDR1 SGHVS, CDR2 FQNEAQ. The V gene end was trimmed by 4 bases and the J gene end by 6 bases; junction bases not matched to a gene: 7.

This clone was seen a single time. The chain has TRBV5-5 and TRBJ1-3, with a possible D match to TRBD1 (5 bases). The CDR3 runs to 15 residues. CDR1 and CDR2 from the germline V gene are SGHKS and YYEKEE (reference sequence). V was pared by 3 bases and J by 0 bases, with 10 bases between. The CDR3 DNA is TGTGCCAGCAGCTCGACAGTAACCTCTGGAAACACCATATATTTT. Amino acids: CASSSTVTSGNTIYF. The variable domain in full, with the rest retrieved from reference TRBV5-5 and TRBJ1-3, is DAGVTQSPTHLIKTRGQQVTLRCSPISGHKSVSWYQQVLGQGPQFIFQYYEKEERGRGNFPDRFSARQFPNYSSELNVNALLLGDSALYLCASSSTVTSGNTIYFGEGSWLTVV.

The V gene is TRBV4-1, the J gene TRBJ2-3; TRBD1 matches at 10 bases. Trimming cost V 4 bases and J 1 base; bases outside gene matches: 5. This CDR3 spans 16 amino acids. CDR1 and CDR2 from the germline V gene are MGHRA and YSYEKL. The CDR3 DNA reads TGCGCCAGCAGCCTCACCGGGACAGGGGGCACAGATACGCAGTATTTT. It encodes CASSLTGTGGTDTQYF.

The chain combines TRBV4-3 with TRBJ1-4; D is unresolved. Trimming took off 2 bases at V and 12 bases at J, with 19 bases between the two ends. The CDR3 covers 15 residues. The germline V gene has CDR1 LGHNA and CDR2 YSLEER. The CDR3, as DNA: TGCGCCAGCAGCCAATTCCAGAAGAGTGACGCGGAACTGTTTTTT. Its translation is CASSQFQKSDAELFF.

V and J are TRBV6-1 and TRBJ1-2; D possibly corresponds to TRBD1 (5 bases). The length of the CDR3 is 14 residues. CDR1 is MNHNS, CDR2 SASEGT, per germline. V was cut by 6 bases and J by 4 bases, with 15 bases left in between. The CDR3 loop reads CASRDGGSTYGYTF. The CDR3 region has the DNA TGTGCCAGCAGGGACGGGGGTTCAACCTATGGCTACACCTTC.

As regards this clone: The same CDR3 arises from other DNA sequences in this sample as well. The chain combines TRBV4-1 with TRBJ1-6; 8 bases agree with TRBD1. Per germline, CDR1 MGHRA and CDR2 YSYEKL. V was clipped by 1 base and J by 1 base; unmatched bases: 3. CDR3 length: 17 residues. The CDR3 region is CASSQGQGASYNSPLHF. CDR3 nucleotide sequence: TGCGCCAGCAGCCAAGGGCAGGGGGCTTCCTATAATTCACCCCTCCACTTT.

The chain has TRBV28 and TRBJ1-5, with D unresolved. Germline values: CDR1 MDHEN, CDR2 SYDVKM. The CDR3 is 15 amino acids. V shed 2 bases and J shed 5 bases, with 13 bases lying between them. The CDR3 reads CASSLGVRPDQPQHF. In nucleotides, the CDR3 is TGTGCCAGCAGTTTAGGTGTGAGGCCCGATCAGCCCCAGCATTTT.

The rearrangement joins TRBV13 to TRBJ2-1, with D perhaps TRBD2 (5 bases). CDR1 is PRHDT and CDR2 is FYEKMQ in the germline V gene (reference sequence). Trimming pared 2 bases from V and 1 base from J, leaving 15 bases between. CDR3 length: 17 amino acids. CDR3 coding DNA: TGTGCCAGCAGCTTACTCACCGACTATTTATCCTACAATGAGCAGTTCTTC. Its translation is CASSLLTDYLSYNEQFF.

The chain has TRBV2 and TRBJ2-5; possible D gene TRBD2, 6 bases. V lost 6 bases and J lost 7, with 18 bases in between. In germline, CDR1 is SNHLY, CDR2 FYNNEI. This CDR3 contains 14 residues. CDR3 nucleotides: TGTGCCAGCAGGGGGGACTTTACTGTGGGGACCCAGTACTTC. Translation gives CASRGDFTVGTQYF.

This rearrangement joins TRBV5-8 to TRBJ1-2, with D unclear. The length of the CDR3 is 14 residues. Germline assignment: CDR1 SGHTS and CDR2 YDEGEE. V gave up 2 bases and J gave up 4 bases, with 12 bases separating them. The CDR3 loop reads CASSFQAGPYGYTF. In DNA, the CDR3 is TGTGCCAGCAGCTTTCAGGCAGGTCCCTATGGCTACACCTTC.

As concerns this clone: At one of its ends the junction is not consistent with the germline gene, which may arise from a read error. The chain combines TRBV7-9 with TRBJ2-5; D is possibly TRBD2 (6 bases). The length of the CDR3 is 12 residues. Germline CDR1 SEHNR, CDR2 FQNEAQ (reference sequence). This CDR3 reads CSSSRGLQTQYF. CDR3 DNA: TGTTCCAGCAGCCGGGGACTCCAGACCCAGTACTTC.

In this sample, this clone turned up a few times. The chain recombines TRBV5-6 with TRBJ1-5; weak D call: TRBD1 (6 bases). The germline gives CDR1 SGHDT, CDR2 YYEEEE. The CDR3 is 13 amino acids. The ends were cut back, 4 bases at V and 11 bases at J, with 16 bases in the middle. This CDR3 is CASSPQGGVAQHF. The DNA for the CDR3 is TGTGCCAGCAGCCCTCAAGGGGGTGTGGCCCAGCATTTT.